These 13 T cell receptor beta chains came from one sample sequenced in a study of CD8+ T cells in alopecia areata. Sequencing relied on a cDNA template that was reverse transcribed from extracted RNA. Generated by immunoSEQ multiplex PCR, the TCRdb table keeps only in-frame clones and is missing some. Found here are 150,000 or so clones, more than 45% of them singletons; the top ten hold approximately 19%. Sequenced here: CD8+ T cells sorted from blood, sampled at week 0. The receptor set was obtained from a human donor with alopecia areata.

This clone was seen a few times. The V gene is TRBV30, the J gene TRBJ1-1; D remains unclear. V was pared by 0 bases and J by 5 bases, with 7 bases between. CDR3 length: 12 amino acids. Germline assignment: CDR1 GTSNPN and CDR2 SVGIG (reference sequence). The CDR3 here is CAWSVHTTEAFF. Here the CDR3 DNA reads TGTGCCTGGAGTGTACATACGACTGAAGCTTTCTTT.

This clone has at least ten counts. The chain has TRBV7-3 and TRBJ2-7; D is uncertain. The V and J ends lost 5 bases and 3 bases respectively, with 5 bases between them. CDR1 SGHTA and CDR2 FQGTGA come from the germline V gene. The CDR3 totals 11 residues. As DNA, the CDR3 is TGTGCCAGCAGCGATCTCTACGAGCAGTACTTC. It translates to CASSDLYEQYF.

The genes are TRBV5-6 and TRBJ2-5; D is ambiguous. Looked up from germline, CDR1 is SGHDT and CDR2 is YYEEEE. The CDR3 extends over 13 amino acids. The V gene lost 1 base and the J gene lost 3 bases, with 7 bases spanning the gap. CDR3 protein: CASSLLVKETQYF. CDR3 DNA sequence: TGTGCCAGCAGCTTGCTAGTTAAAGAGACCCAGTACTTC.

V usage is TRBV9 and J usage is TRBJ1-2; TRBD1 might be the D (6 bases). Trimming shortened V by 4 bases and J by 8 bases, and 15 bases separated the two germline ends. This CDR3 has 13 amino acids. CDR1 is SGDLS and CDR2 is YYNGEE in the germline V gene. This chain's CDR3 is CASSPQGRKGYTF. CDR3 in DNA: TGTGCCAGCAGCCCACAGGGACGGAAAGGCTACACCTTC.

This clone has only a few counts. This chain links TRBV4-3 with TRBJ1-5; TRBD1 aligns across 10 bases. Trimming at V came to 6 bases and at J to 3 bases, leaving 5 bases not matched to a gene. Germline assignment: CDR1 LGHNA and CDR2 YSLEER. This CDR3 has 15 amino acids. CDR3 coding DNA: TGCGCCAGCAGTCGGGACAGGGGCCCCAATCAGCCCCAGCATTTT. Its protein is CASSRDRGPNQPQHF.

This clone was seen a single time. The rearrangement joins TRBV11-2 to TRBJ2-1; the match to TRBD2 covers 7 bases. The CDR3 contains 16 residues. J was trimmed by 4 bases and V by 4 bases; bases with no gene match: 10. Germline values: CDR1 SGHAT, CDR2 FQNNGV. The CDR3 DNA is TGTGCCAGCAGCTCGACTAGCACGGCCGTTTACAATGAGCAGTTCTTC. Amino acids: CASSSTSTAVYNEQFF.

This rearrangement joins TRBV7-6 to TRBJ2-3, with TRBD2 identical over 9 bases. From germline, CDR1 is SGHVS and CDR2 FNYEAQ. CDR3 length: 18 amino acids. Trimming at V came to 6 bases and at J to 2 bases, leaving 15 bases not matched to a gene. This CDR3 is CASSPDMVAGAITDTQYF. The CDR3 DNA follows: TGTGCCAGCAGTCCAGACATGGTAGCGGGGGCCATCACAGATACGCAGTATTTT.

The chain uses TRBV29-1 and TRBJ2-7, with D possibly being TRBD1 or TRBD2 (5 bases each). In germline, CDR1 is SQVTM, CDR2 ANQGSEA. Trimming shortened V by 4 bases and J by 4 bases, and 11 bases separated the two germline ends. The CDR3 runs 12 residues. Here the CDR3 reads CSVGLGEYEQYF. CDR3 nucleotide sequence: TGCAGCGTTGGACTGGGGGAATACGAGCAGTACTTC.

V is TRBV5-8 and J is TRBJ1-1; possible D gene TRBD1, 6 bases. Germline-derived CDR1 and CDR2 are SGHTS and YDEGEE. The CDR3 is made up of 14 amino acids. V shed 1 base and J shed 1 base, with 8 bases lying between them. CDR3 in amino acids: CASSLRGTNTEAFF. The DNA of the CDR3 is TGTGCCAGCAGCTTGAGGGGGACGAACACTGAAGCTTTCTTT.

V and J are TRBV5-1 and TRBJ1-2, with a tentative D call TRBD1 (5 bases). The V gene's germline CDR1 is SGHRS and CDR2 YFSETQ. This CDR3 comprises 13 residues. V was cut by 0 bases and J by 6 bases, with 9 bases left in between. The CDR3 DNA reads as TGCGCCAGCAGCTTGGGACAGAGGGATGGCTACACCTTC. Protein product: CASSLGQRDGYTF.

V is TRBV29-1 and J is TRBJ2-1, with 9 bases fitting TRBD1. The V and J ends lost 7 bases and 2 bases, in that order; junction bases with no gene match: 6. This CDR3 has 14 residues. From germline, CDR1 is SQVTM and CDR2 ANQGSEA. CDR3 in DNA: TGCAGCGCCCGACAGGGGGGAACCTACAATGAGCAGTTCTTC. Translated, it gives CSARQGGTYNEQFF.

The chain combines TRBV4-3 with TRBJ2-1, with 10 bases fitting TRBD2. This CDR3 is built from 17 residues. From germline, CDR1 is LGHNA and CDR2 YSLEER. V lost 1 base to trimming and J lost 6 bases; unmatched junction nucleotides: 9. The CDR3 region is CASSQVGLAGARNEQFF. DNA of the CDR3: TGCGCCAGCAGCCAAGTGGGGCTAGCGGGGGCCCGCAATGAGCAGTTCTTC.

The chain recombines TRBV5-1 with TRBJ1-1; D is undetermined. CDR3 length equals 13 residues. Germline V CDR1 and CDR2: SGHRS, YFSETQ. V lost 0 bases and J lost 5, with 8 bases in between. CDR3 DNA sequence: TGCGCCAGCAGCTTGGCCCAGTTTACTGAAGCTTTCTTT. It yields the protein CASSLAQFTEAFF.